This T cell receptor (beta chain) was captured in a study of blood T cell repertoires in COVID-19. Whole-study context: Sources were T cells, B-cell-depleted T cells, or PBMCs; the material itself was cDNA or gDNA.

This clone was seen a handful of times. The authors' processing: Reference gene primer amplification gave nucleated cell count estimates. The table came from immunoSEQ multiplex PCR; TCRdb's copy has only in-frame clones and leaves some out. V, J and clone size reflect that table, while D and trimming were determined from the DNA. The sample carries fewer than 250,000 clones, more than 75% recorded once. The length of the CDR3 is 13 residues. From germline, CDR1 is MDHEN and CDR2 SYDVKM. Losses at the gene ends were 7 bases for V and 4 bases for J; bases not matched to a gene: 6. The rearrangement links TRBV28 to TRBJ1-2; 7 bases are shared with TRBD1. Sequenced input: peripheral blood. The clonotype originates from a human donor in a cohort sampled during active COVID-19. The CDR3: CASTRQGRYGYTF. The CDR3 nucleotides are TGTGCCAGCACCAGACAGGGCCGCTATGGCTACACCTTC.